The 9 T cell receptor beta chains below all came from one sample that was sequenced in a study of T cell responses to AZD1222 COVID-19 vaccine. TCRdb's copy holds only in-frame clones and misses some; the assay was immunoSEQ multiplex PCR. The sample yields approximately 100,000 clones, roughly nine tenths seen once. Sequenced here: peripheral blood, sampled on day 0 of AZD1222 vaccination. The receptor source for this set is an adult in good health.

The genes are TRBV5-4 and TRBJ1-1; TRBD1 aligns across 7 bases. Germline V lookup: CDR1 SGHNT, CDR2 YYREEE (reference sequence). J gave up 4 bases and V 0 bases, and 9 bases lay outside the gene matches. The CDR3 loop spans 16 amino acids. CDR3 sequence reads: CASSLGGQRGVTEAFF. The CDR3 region has the DNA TGTGCCAGCAGCTTGGGGGGACAGAGGGGGGTCACTGAAGCTTTCTTT.

This clone was seen just once. This rearrangement joins TRBV19 to TRBJ2-1; maybe TRBD2 (6 bases). Looked up from germline, CDR1 is LNHDA and CDR2 is SQIVND (reference sequence). The V and J ends lost 7 bases and 6 bases respectively, with 19 bases between them. The CDR3 has 15 amino acids. For the CDR3, the DNA is TGTGCCAGTAACCTACGGCCGGGGGTGGGCAATGAGCAGTTCTTC. Its protein product is CASNLRPGVGNEQFF.

The table lists this clone with a few counts. The V call is TRBV5-4, the J call TRBJ1-1, with TRBD1 matching over 10 bases. J was trimmed by 6 bases and V by 4 bases; bases with no gene match: 12. Germline V gives CDR1 SGHNT, CDR2 YYREEE (reference sequence). The CDR3 extends over 16 amino acids. The CDR3 region has the DNA TGTGCCAGCAGCCCTTACTTAGGACAGGGGGGCGCTGAAGCTTTCTTT. Its protein product is CASSPYLGQGGAEAFF.

This chain uses TRBV30 with TRBJ1-6, with 10 bases identical to TRBD1. V was pared by 2 bases and J by 10 bases, with 5 bases of the junction left unmatched. In germline, CDR1 is GTSNPN, CDR2 SVGIG (reference sequence). This CDR3 is 14 amino acids long. CDR3 sequence: CAWSTGTGVSPLHF. The CDR3 bases are TGTGCCTGGAGTACCGGGACAGGGGTGTCACCCCTCCACTTT.

J is TRBJ2-7 and V is TRBV19; 7 nucleotides match TRBD2. This CDR3 spans 13 amino acids. Germline V gene sequence: CDR1 LNHDA, CDR2 SQIVND (reference sequence). V lost 1 base and J lost 3; bases outside the gene matches: 0. CDR3 DNA: TGTGCCAGTAGTATAGGGGGGGGCTACGAGCAGTACTTC. This sequence encodes CASSIGGGYEQYF. The variable domain in full, completed from reference TRBV19 and TRBJ2-7, reads DGGITQSPKYLFRKEGQNVTLSCEQNLNHDAMYWYRQDPGQGLRLIYYSQIVNDFQKGDIAEGYSVSREKKESFPLTVTSAQKNPTAFYLCASSIGGGYEQYFGPGTRLTVT.

This chain uses TRBV5-4 with TRBJ2-1; 11 bases match TRBD2. The ends lost 5 bases at V and 4 bases at J; junction bases unmatched: 8. This CDR3 is 16 amino acids long. The germline V gene has CDR1 SGHNT and CDR2 YYREEE (reference sequence). DNA for the CDR3: TGTGCCAGCAGGAGTTGGGGGACTAGCGGTTACAATGAGCAGTTCTTC. It yields the protein CASRSWGTSGYNEQFF.

The chain joins TRBV14 to TRBJ1-2; no definite D call. This CDR3 has 13 residues. Germline assignment: CDR1 SGHDN and CDR2 FVKESK. Trimming took 3 bases from V and 1 from J, leaving 6 bases between them. The DNA of the CDR3 is TGTGCCAGCAGCCAGCAGATTAACTATGGCTACACCTTC. Protein sequence: CASSQQINYGYTF.

This clone was seen only once. The chain is built from TRBV9 and TRBJ2-5; TRBD1 matches 8 bases. After removal of 4 bases from V and 5 bases from J, the junction contained 7 bases not matched to a gene. This CDR3 has 14 amino acids. CDR1 SGDLS and CDR2 YYNGEE come from the germline V gene. CDR3 nucleotides: TGTGCCAGCAGCCGCGGACAGGGAGGCGAGACCCAGTACTTC. Residues: CASSRGQGGETQYF.

This chain links TRBV25-1 with TRBJ1-4, with TRBD1 identical over 10 bases. The CDR3 length is 14 residues. The germline V gene encodes CDR1 MGHDK and CDR2 SYGVNS. The ends lost 2 bases at V and 7 bases at J; junction bases unmatched: 1. The CDR3 nucleotides are TGTGCCAGCAGTGAAAGGGACAGGGGTGAAAAACTGTTTTTT. Amino acids: CASSERDRGEKLFF.